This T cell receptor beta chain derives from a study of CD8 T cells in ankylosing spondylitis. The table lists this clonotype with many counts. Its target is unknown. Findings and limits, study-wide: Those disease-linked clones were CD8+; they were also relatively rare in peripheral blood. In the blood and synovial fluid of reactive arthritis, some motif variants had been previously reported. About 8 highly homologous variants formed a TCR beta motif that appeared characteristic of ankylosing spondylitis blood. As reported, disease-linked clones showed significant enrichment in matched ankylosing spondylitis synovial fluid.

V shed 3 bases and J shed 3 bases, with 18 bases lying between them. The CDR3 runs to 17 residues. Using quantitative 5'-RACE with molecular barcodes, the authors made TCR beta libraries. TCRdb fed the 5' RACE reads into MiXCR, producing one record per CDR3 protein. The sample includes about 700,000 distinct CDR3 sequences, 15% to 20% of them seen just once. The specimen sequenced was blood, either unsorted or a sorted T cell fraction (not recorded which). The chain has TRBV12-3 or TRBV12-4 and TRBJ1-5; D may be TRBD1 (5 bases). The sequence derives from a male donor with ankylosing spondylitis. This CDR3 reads CASSLGFGGGNNQPQHF. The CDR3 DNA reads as TGTGCCAGCAGTTTGGGGTTTGGGGGAGGGAACAATCAGCCCCAGCATTTT.